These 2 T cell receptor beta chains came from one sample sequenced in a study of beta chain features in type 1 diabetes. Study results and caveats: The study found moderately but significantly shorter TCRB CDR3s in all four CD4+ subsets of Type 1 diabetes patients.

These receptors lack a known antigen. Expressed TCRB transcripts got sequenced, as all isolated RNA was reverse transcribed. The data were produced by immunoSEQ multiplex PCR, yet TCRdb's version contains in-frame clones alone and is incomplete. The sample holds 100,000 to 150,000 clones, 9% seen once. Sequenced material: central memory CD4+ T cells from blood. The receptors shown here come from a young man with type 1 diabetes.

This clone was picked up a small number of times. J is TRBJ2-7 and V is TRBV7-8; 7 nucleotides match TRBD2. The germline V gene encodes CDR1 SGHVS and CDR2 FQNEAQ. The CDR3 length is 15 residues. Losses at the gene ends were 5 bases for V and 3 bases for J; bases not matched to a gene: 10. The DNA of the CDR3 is TGTGCCAGCAGCCTTACTCCGGGACTATACTACGAGCAGTACTTC. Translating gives CASSLTPGLYYEQYF.

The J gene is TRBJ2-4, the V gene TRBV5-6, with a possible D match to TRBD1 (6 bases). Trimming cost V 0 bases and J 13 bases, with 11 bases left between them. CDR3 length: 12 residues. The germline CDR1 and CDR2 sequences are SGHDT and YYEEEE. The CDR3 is CASSLGPGHQYF. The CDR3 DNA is TGTGCCAGCAGCTTGGGCCCGGGACACCAGTACTTC. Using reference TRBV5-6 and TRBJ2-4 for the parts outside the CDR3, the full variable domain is DAGVTQSPTHLIKTRGQQVTLRCSPKSGHDTVSWYQQALGQGPQFIFQYYEEEERQRGNFPDRFSGHQFPNYSSELNVNALLLGDSALYLCASSLGPGHQYFGAGTRLSVL.